Following are 19 T cell receptor beta chains from one sample sequenced in a study of T cell changes during pregnancy in multiple sclerosis. Using immunoSEQ multiplex PCR, the repertoire was profiled, and TCRdb retains in-frame clones only, with some absent. Of about 46,000 clones in the sample, approximately 92% were seen once. Material: CD8+ T cells from peripheral blood mononuclear cells, obtained after pregnancy. The receptors were gathered from a female donor with multiple sclerosis, enrolled in a pregnancy study.

This rearrangement joins TRBV6-1 to TRBJ1-5; D is undetermined. Germline V gene sequence: CDR1 MNHNS, CDR2 SASEGT. V was clipped by 1 base and J by 0 bases, with 7 bases between them. This CDR3 spans 15 amino acids. The CDR3 is CASSEGAYSNQPQHF. The CDR3 nucleotides read TGTGCCAGCAGTGAAGGGGCATATAGCAATCAGCCCCAGCATTTT.

This clone is a singleton in its sample. The rearrangement links TRBV4-2 to TRBJ1-5, with a possible D match to TRBD1 (6 bases). This CDR3 has 15 amino acids. V lost 6 bases and J 3 bases, leaving 15 bases between the germline ends. Germline V lookup: CDR1 LGHNA, CDR2 YNFKEQ. The CDR3 coding sequence is TGTGCCAGCAGGCTGGAACAGGGCTACAATCAGCCCCAGCATTTT. This gives the protein CASRLEQGYNQPQHF.

The rearrangement uses TRBV4-1 and TRBJ1-1, with 8 bases matching TRBD1. V shed 0 bases and J 5 bases; nucleotides not matched to a gene: 8. The CDR3 has 16 amino acids. Germline V gene data show CDR1 as MGHRA and CDR2 as YSYEKL. The CDR3 nucleotides read TGCGCCAGCAGCCAAGATACAGGGGGTTCCGAAACTGAAGCTTTCTTT. Amino acids: CASSQDTGGSETEAFF.

In this sample, this clone turned up a few times. This chain connects TRBV11-2 to TRBJ1-3; D call uncertain. The V gene lost 4 bases and the J gene lost 1 base, with 11 bases spanning the gap. This CDR3 has 15 residues. Germline CDR1 is SGHAT and CDR2 is FQNNGV. CDR3 amino acids: CASSSESGSGNTIYF. The DNA for the CDR3 is TGTGCCAGCAGCTCGGAAAGCGGATCTGGAAACACCATATATTTT.

This clone was found once. J is TRBJ2-5 and V is TRBV5-1; TRBD1 matches 11 bases. Germline V gene sequence: CDR1 SGHRS, CDR2 YFSETQ. The CDR3 covers 16 residues. V lost 3 bases, J lost 1 base, and 5 bases stayed unmatched. The CDR3, as DNA: TGCGCCAGCAGCTGGACAGGGGGCTTCTCCCAAGAGACCCAGTACTTC. Translating gives CASSWTGGFSQETQYF.

As concerns this clone: The sample carries other DNA sequences with the same CDR3. The V and J genes are TRBV7-9 and TRBJ2-6, with 7 bases identical to TRBD1. After removal of 0 bases from V and 2 bases from J, the junction contained 1 base not matched to a gene. CDR1 and CDR2 from the germline V gene are SEHNR and FQNEAQ (reference sequence). The CDR3 totals 16 residues. CDR3 nucleotide sequence: TGTGCCAGCAGCTTAGCCCAGGGGGCTGGGGCCAACGTCCTGACTTTC. Translating gives CASSLAQGAGANVLTF.

This clone was observed a single time. The chain has TRBV19 and TRBJ2-6, with no clear D. Germline CDR1 reads LNHDA; CDR2 reads SQIVND (reference sequence). The V and J ends lost 3 bases and 0 bases respectively, with 6 bases between them. The CDR3 totals 15 residues. The CDR3 region is CASSIFSSGANVLTF. CDR3 DNA sequence: TGTGCCAGTAGTATTTTCTCCTCTGGGGCCAACGTCCTGACTTTC.

The rearrangement joins TRBV20-1 to TRBJ2-1, with D uncertain. The CDR3 covers 10 residues. V shed 6 bases and J shed 5 bases, with 5 bases lying between them. Per the germline V gene, CDR1 is DFQATT and CDR2 is SNEGSKA (reference sequence). CDR3 amino acids: CSAADNEQFF. The DNA of the CDR3 is TGCAGTGCGGCTGACAATGAGCAGTTCTTC.

The chain employs TRBV27 and TRBJ2-1; possible D gene TRBD1, 6 bases. CDR3 length equals 14 residues. The V and J ends lost 1 base and 5 bases respectively, with 9 bases between them. CDR1 is MNHEY and CDR2 is SMNVEV in the germline V gene (reference sequence). The CDR3 DNA is TGTGCCAGCAGTTTATGGCAGGGGAACAATGAGCAGTTCTTC. This encodes CASSLWQGNNEQFF.

This chain links TRBV7-3 with TRBJ2-1, with a weak D call TRBD2 (6 bases). Trimming cost V 4 bases and J 0 bases, with 16 bases left between them. This CDR3 has 17 residues. Germline V gene data show CDR1 as SGHTA and CDR2 as FQGTGA. The CDR3 region has the DNA TGTGCCAGCAGCTCAATTCCCTCCGGGAGCTCCTACAATGAGCAGTTCTTC. It translates to CASSSIPSGSSYNEQFF.

The DNA of the CDR3 is TGTGCCAGCAGCCCCCATAGCGGGACAGGGGGACGAAATGAGCAGTTCTTC. This sequence encodes CASSPHSGTGGRNEQFF. V gene TRBV7-9 combines with J gene TRBJ2-1; TRBD1 matches 11 bases. The CDR3 consists of 17 residues. Germline CDR1 reads SEHNR; CDR2 reads FQNEAQ (reference sequence). J was trimmed by 7 bases and V by 5 bases; bases with no gene match: 13. The entire variable domain, with the rest obtained from reference TRBV7-9 and TRBJ2-1, is as follows: DTGVSQNPRHKITKRGQNVTFRCDPISEHNRLYWYRQTLGQGPEFLTYFQNEAQLEKSRLLSDRFSAERPKGSFSTLEIQRTEQGDSAMYLCASSPHSGTGGRNEQFFGPGTRLTVL.

In its sample, this clone was seen once. The chain is built from TRBV6-5 and TRBJ2-7; the D gene is possibly TRBD1 (6 bases). V dropped 7 bases and J dropped 3 bases, with 19 bases sitting between them. This CDR3 is built from 15 residues. CDR1 is MNHEY and CDR2 is SVGAGI in the germline V gene. This CDR3 is CASTLRRDTIYEQYF. The CDR3 DNA reads TGTGCCAGCACCCTTCGCCGGGACACAATCTACGAGCAGTACTTC.

The chain carries TRBV13 and TRBJ2-7; a weak D match, TRBD2 (5 bases). Germline assignment: CDR1 PRHDT and CDR2 FYEKMQ (reference sequence). Trimming cost V 2 bases and J 3 bases, with 8 bases left between them. The CDR3 has 13 residues. The CDR3 sequence is CASSLYGDYEQYF. The CDR3 DNA reads TGTGCCAGCAGCTTATACGGGGACTACGAGCAGTACTTC.

This clone was detected only once. This rearrangement joins TRBV4-2 to TRBJ1-1; TRBD1 agrees at 7 bases. The germline CDR1 and CDR2 sequences are LGHNA and YNFKEQ. This CDR3 is 18 amino acids long. Germline trimming cut 6 bases from V and 3 bases from J; bases unmatched to any gene: 19. CDR3 loop: CASRPLGRETGWDTEAFF. The CDR3 DNA is TGTGCCAGCAGACCTCTCGGACGGGAGACAGGGTGGGACACTGAAGCTTTCTTT.

The CDR3 here is CAISESREHSYEQYF. CDR3 sequence (DNA): TGTGCCATCAGTGAGTCGAGGGAGCACTCCTACGAGCAGTACTTC. The J gene is TRBJ2-7, the V gene TRBV10-3, with TRBD2 as a possible D gene (5 bases). Trimming stripped 0 bases from V and 0 bases from J, with 9 bases between. CDR1 and CDR2 from the germline V gene are ENHRY and SYGVKD. The CDR3 has 15 amino acids.

The chain uses TRBV7-9 and TRBJ2-5; 8 bases match TRBD2. Germline V gene lookup returns CDR1 SEHNR and CDR2 FQNEAQ (reference sequence). The CDR3 length is 14 residues. J lost 5 bases, V lost 1 base, and 3 bases had no gene match. The CDR3 loop is CASSLVSGGETQYF. The CDR3 nucleotides read TGTGCCAGCAGCTTAGTATCGGGGGGGGAGACCCAGTACTTC.

V is TRBV14 and J is TRBJ1-1; D unresolved. Looked up from germline, CDR1 is SGHDN and CDR2 is FVKESK. There are 13 residues in the CDR3. V lost 0 bases, J lost 6 bases, and 8 bases lay in between. The CDR3 DNA reads TGTGCCAGCAGCCAAGAATACGGGTCTGAAGCTTTCTTT. Its protein product is CASSQEYGSEAFF.

The gene calls are TRBV28 and TRBJ1-2; D gene uncertain. Germline CDR1 reads MDHEN; CDR2 reads SYDVKM. The CDR3 extends over 16 amino acids. V lost 4 bases, J lost 0 bases, and 15 bases lay in between. CDR3 protein: CASSWLMGGTNYGYTF. The CDR3 region has the DNA TGTGCCAGCAGTTGGCTAATGGGCGGGACTAACTATGGCTACACCTTC.

V is TRBV4-3 and J is TRBJ2-7; D is possibly TRBD1 (6 bases). From germline, CDR1 is LGHNA and CDR2 YSLEER. With 0 bases removed from V and 2 bases from J, the gap between germline ends came to 11 bases. CDR3 length equals 15 residues. CDR3 sequence reads: CASSQDWTAAYEQYF. DNA for the CDR3: TGCGCCAGCAGCCAAGACTGGACAGCGGCCTACGAGCAGTACTTC.